These 15 T cell receptor beta chains were all obtained from the same sample, sequenced in a study of metastatic and nonmetastatic thyroid tumors. TCRdb called clones again from the PCR reads with MiXCR. The sample lists roughly 40,000 clones, 17% occurring once. The entire patient cohort was treatment-naive prior to thyroid surgery. Sequencing input: blood. The source is a male donor with papillary thyroid cancer or a benign thyroid nodule (not recorded which). Some clones in this sample may be carry-over from other donors' samples.

This clone came up many times. The chain joins TRBV28 to TRBJ2-3; D unresolved. Trimming shortened V by 3 bases and J by 6 bases, and 10 bases separated the two germline ends. Germline values: CDR1 MDHEN, CDR2 SYDVKM. There are 13 residues in the CDR3. In DNA, the CDR3 is TGTGCCAGCAGTTTGAGCTCGTGGGATACGCAGTATTTT. It codes for CASSLSSWDTQYF.

In this sample, this clone turned up many times. The chain recombines TRBV4-2 with TRBJ1-3, with 7 nucleotides matching TRBD1. The CDR3 length is 15 residues. CDR1 LGHNA and CDR2 YNFKEQ come from the germline V gene. V shed 5 bases and J 0 bases; nucleotides not matched to a gene: 4. CDR3 sequence reads: CASSYGQVSGNTIYF. As DNA, the CDR3 is TGTGCCAGCAGCTACGGACAGGTCTCTGGAAACACCATATATTTT.

The chain uses TRBV6-4 and TRBJ2-7; D gene uncertain. Trimming removed 2 bases from V and 4 bases from J, with 27 bases in between. Germline CDR1 reads MRHNA; CDR2 reads SNTAGT. This CDR3 is built from 19 residues. The chain's CDR3 is CASSDEAPPLGFVGYEQYF. The CDR3 bases are TGTGCCAGCAGTGACGAGGCCCCCCCCTTAGGGTTCGTCGGTTACGAGCAGTACTTC.

This clone was seen repeatedly, ten times or more. This chain joins TRBV12-5 and TRBJ1-1; unclear D gene. The CDR3 consists of 16 residues. Germline V gene lookup returns CDR1 LGHNT and CDR2 FRNRAP. Trimming removed 3 bases from V and 4 bases from J, with 18 bases in between. The CDR3 region has the DNA TGTGCTAGTGGTTTAGATAAATCCGGGGTGGGCACTGAAGCTTTCTTT. The encoded protein is CASGLDKSGVGTEAFF.

This clone was seen at least ten times. The DNA for the CDR3 is TGTGCCAGCAGCCAAGTGTTTGAGCGGGAGGGTCGTGTGTATGAGCAGTTCTTC. Amino acid sequence: CASSQVFEREGRVYEQFF. The V and J genes are TRBV3-1 and TRBJ2-1, with 10 bases fitting TRBD2. The V gene's germline CDR1 is LGHDT and CDR2 YNNKEL (reference sequence). V was clipped by 1 base and J by 8 bases; unmatched bases: 14. The CDR3 has 18 residues.

The V call is TRBV3-1, the J call TRBJ1-4, with D maybe TRBD1 (6 bases). The CDR3 is 15 residues long. Trimming removed 1 base from V and 7 bases from J, with 13 bases in between. CDR1 and CDR2 from the germline V gene are LGHDT and YNNKEL (reference sequence). The CDR3 nucleotides read TGTGCCAGCAGCCAAGGGTACCGACAGGTTGAAAAACTGTTTTTT. Encoded protein: CASSQGYRQVEKLFF.

This clone was observed many times. The chain uses TRBV4-1 and TRBJ1-2; D is unclear. Germline V lookup: CDR1 MGHRA, CDR2 YSYEKL. There are 13 residues in the CDR3. Trimming took off 0 bases at V and 3 bases at J, with 5 bases between the two ends. This CDR3 reads CASSQDPDYGYTF. As DNA, the CDR3 is TGCGCCAGCAGCCAAGATCCAGACTATGGCTACACCTTC.

The sample holds many counts of this clone. The rearrangement joins TRBV20-1 to TRBJ1-2; D not certain. The CDR3 spans 15 residues. Trimming took 3 bases from V and 7 from J, leaving 21 bases between them. CDR1 DFQATT and CDR2 SNEGSKA come from the germline V gene (reference sequence). The CDR3 region is CSASTGWREGSGYTF. For the CDR3, the DNA is TGCAGTGCTAGTACCGGGTGGAGGGAAGGTAGTGGCTACACCTTC.

The sample holds many counts of this clone. The chain has TRBV5-1 and TRBJ2-5, with 10 nucleotides matching TRBD2. The germline gives CDR1 SGHRS, CDR2 YFSETQ. V lost 4 bases, J lost 4 bases, and 7 bases stayed unmatched. This CDR3 region has 15 residues. The CDR3 region is CASSPGLASRETQYF. The CDR3 bases are TGCGCCAGCAGCCCGGGACTAGCGAGTAGAGAGACCCAGTACTTC.

This clone was detected ten times or more. The chain links TRBV24-1 to TRBJ2-3, with D possibly TRBD2 on 6 matching bases. Germline V lookup: CDR1 KGHDR, CDR2 SFDVKD. The CDR3 is made up of 15 amino acids. V was shortened by 0 bases and J by 2 bases, with 8 bases between the two germline ends. For the CDR3, the DNA is TGTGCCACCAGTGATTTGTCGGGGGACACAGATACGCAGTATTTT. Amino acid sequence: CATSDLSGDTDTQYF.

This clone is judged medium-sized (0.01 to 0.1%). This chain links TRBV5-1 with TRBJ1-4, with D tentatively TRBD1 (6 bases). CDR3 length: 17 amino acids. The V end was cut by 4 bases, the J end by 3 bases, with 19 bases between. Per germline, CDR1 SGHRS and CDR2 YFSETQ. The CDR3 sequence: CASSLTGSETANEKLFF. CDR3 coding DNA: TGCGCCAGCAGCCTTACAGGGTCGGAGACTGCTAATGAAAAACTGTTTTTT.

This clone is judged medium-sized. The gene calls are TRBV20-1 and TRBJ2-2, with a possible D match to TRBD2 (6 bases). Germline CDR1 is DFQATT and CDR2 is SNEGSKA (reference sequence). The V and J ends lost 0 bases and 1 base respectively, with 9 bases between them. There are 15 residues in the CDR3. Here the CDR3 DNA reads TGCAGTGCTAGAGAGGGCGGGGTGAACACCGGGGAGCTGTTTTTT. As protein: CSAREGGVNTGELFF.

Turning to this clone: One end of the junction varies from germline; a read error may be responsible. The chain has TRBV6-1 and TRBJ1-4; 8 nucleotides line up with TRBD1. This CDR3 has 14 amino acids. Per germline, CDR1 MNHNS and CDR2 SASEGT. The CDR3 loop reads CASSHGTGHEKMFF. The CDR3 DNA reads as TGTGCCAGCAGCCACGGGACAGGTCATGAAAAAATGTTTTTT.

This clone has a count of ten or more. The CDR3 DNA reads TGTGCCAGCTCCGGGGGGTATCAGCCCCAGCATTTT. This encodes CASSGGYQPQHF. The gene calls are TRBV2 and TRBJ1-5, with a tentative D call TRBD1 (5 bases). Germline V lookup: CDR1 SNHLY, CDR2 FYNNEI. The length of the CDR3 is 12 residues. V lost 8 bases and J 5 bases, leaving 10 bases between the germline ends.

This clone was seen at least ten times. The J gene is TRBJ2-3, the V gene TRBV5-4; D is perhaps TRBD1 (6 bases). Trimming cost V 3 bases and J 1 base, with 15 bases left between them. Germline CDR1 SGHNT, CDR2 YYREEE (reference sequence). CDR3 length: 16 residues. This chain's CDR3 is CASSWDTGWGTDTQYF. CDR3 DNA: TGTGCCAGCAGCTGGGACACGGGATGGGGCACAGATACGCAGTATTTT.